The rows below give T cell receptor beta chains drawn from one sample of a study of T-cell reconstitution after alpha-beta-depleted transplantation in children. TCRdb fed the PCR reads into MiXCR, producing one record per CDR3 protein. The sample records about 830,000 distinct CDR3 sequences, about 16% being singletons. The sequenced sample was PBMCs, mostly from graft donor cells, obtained 360 days after TCRalphabeta/CD19-depleted stem cell transplant. These receptors were collected from a male patient between 5 and 17 years old who had a stem cell transplant for acute lymphoblastic leukemia, so the T cells may come from the graft donor. Both conserved end residues are part of each CDR3. D genes are given only for firm matches. Rows may omit the clone size; those that give it use once, few, many or a size class.

CDR3aa	CDR3nt	j_gene	abundance	v_gene	d_gene
CASSVQGEAFF	TGCGCCAGCTCGGTCCAGGGCGAAGCTTTCTTT	TRBJ1-1	-	TRBV5-1	-
CASWGLLSGGHNEQFF	TGTGCCAGTTGGGGGTTACTGTCGGGGGGCCACAATGAGCAGTTCTTC	TRBJ2-1	-	TRBV19	-
CAWSGGQGAYEQYF	TGTGCCTGGAGTGGGGGACAGGGGGCCTACGAGCAGTACTTC	TRBJ2-7	-	TRBV30	TRBD1
CASSLDIAGPYNEQFF	TGCGCCAGCAGCTTGGATATAGCGGGTCCTTACAATGAGCAGTTCTTC	TRBJ2-1	once	TRBV5-1	TRBD2
CASSLFGGAQRGEQFF	TGTGCCAGCAGCCTCTTTGGGGGGGCGCAAAGGGGTGAGCAGTTCTTC	TRBJ2-1	-	TRBV9	-
CASSQAGAKSTDTQYF	TGCGCCAGCAGCCAAGCAGGGGCGAAGTCCACAGATACGCAGTATTTT	TRBJ2-3	many	TRBV4-1	-
CATSGRHNEQFF	TGTGCCACCAGCGGCCGACACAATGAGCAGTTCTTC	TRBJ2-1	-	TRBV15	-
CASSLGTWYTGELFF	TGTGCCAGCAGTTTGGGGACTTGGTACACCGGGGAGCTGTTTTTT	TRBJ2-2	many	TRBV12-3/TRBV12-4	-
CARPTGVLPISTDTQYF	TGTGCCCGACCGACGGGGGTCCTACCAATTAGCACAGATACGCAGTATTTT	TRBJ2-3	-	TRBV18	-
CASSLELIGRGIQYF	TGCGCCAGCAGCTTGGAACTTATTGGCCGGGGGATTCAGTACTTC	TRBJ2-4	-	TRBV5-1	-
CASSSRLSPETTYEQYF	TGTGCCAGCAGCTCCCGTTTATCGCCCGAGACCACCTACGAGCAGTACTTC	TRBJ2-7	-	TRBV5-6	-
CASSFAASGRHEQFF	TGTGCCAGCAGTTTCGCGGCTAGCGGGAGGCATGAGCAGTTCTTC	TRBJ2-1	-	TRBV27	TRBD2
CAISESGTSGYTF	TGTGCCATCAGTGAGTCCGGGACCAGTGGCTACACCTTC	TRBJ1-2	-	TRBV10-3	-
CASSYQAGGSYEQYF	TGCGCCAGCAGCTACCAAGCGGGAGGGTCCTACGAGCAGTACTTC	TRBJ2-7	few	TRBV5-1	TRBD2
CASSLAGQQNTEAFF	TGTGCCAGCAGTTTAGCCGGGCAACAGAACACTGAAGCTTTCTTT	TRBJ1-1	many	TRBV12-3/TRBV12-4	-
CASKGLAGENTQYF	TGTGCCAGCAAAGGACTAGCGGGAGAGAATACGCAGTATTTT	TRBJ2-3	few	TRBV2	TRBD2
CASSPLRSGEQFF	TGTGCCAGCAGTCCCCTTCGGTCTGGTGAGCAGTTCTTC	TRBJ2-1	-	TRBV12-3/TRBV12-4	-
CASSLVSAANEQFF	TGCGCCAGCAGCTTGGTCAGCGCGGCTAATGAGCAGTTCTTC	TRBJ2-1	-	TRBV5-1	-
CASSRWGNEQFF	TGTGCCTCCTCCCGTTGGGGCAATGAGCAGTTCTTC	TRBJ2-1	-	TRBV6-5	-
CASRPFWASGVSYNEQFF	TGCGCCAGCAGACCATTCTGGGCTAGCGGAGTCTCCTACAATGAGCAGTTCTTC	TRBJ2-1	-	TRBV4-1	TRBD2
CASSSTRGLPLDTEAFF	TGTGCCAGCAGCTCCACCAGGGGGCTACCTCTGGACACTGAAGCTTTCTTT	TRBJ1-1	-	TRBV7-8	TRBD1
CSAGNSGNEQFF	TGCAGTGCTGGAAATAGTGGCAATGAGCAGTTCTTC	TRBJ2-1	-	TRBV20-1	-
CASSLALGRGNTEAFF	TGCGCCAGCAGCTTGGCCCTGGGACGTGGGAACACTGAAGCTTTCTTT	TRBJ1-1	-	TRBV5-1	-
CASSFSPGDKNIQYF	TGTGCCAGCAGCTTTTCCCCAGGGGACAAAAACATTCAGTACTTC	TRBJ2-4	-	TRBV12-3/TRBV12-4	-
CASSSLAVTGELFF	TGCGCCAGCAGTTCCCTAGCGGTCACCGGGGAGCTGTTTTTT	TRBJ2-2	many	TRBV5-1	TRBD2
CASSYGLAGKNTGELFF	TGCGCCAGCAGCTATGGACTAGCGGGAAAGAACACCGGGGAGCTGTTTTTT	TRBJ2-2	few	TRBV5-1	TRBD2
CASSRVPGLAGGEQFF	TGTGCCAGCAGCCGAGTTCCGGGACTAGCGGGAGGGGAGCAGTTCTTC	TRBJ2-1	few	TRBV3-1	TRBD2
CASSQVTGGVGDTQYF	TGTGCCAGCAGCCAAGTTACGGGAGGGGTGGGAGATACGCAGTATTTT	TRBJ2-3	-	TRBV4-2	TRBD2
CASSLPGFGEQFF	TGTGCCAGCAGCTTACCGGGGTTCGGTGAGCAGTTCTTC	TRBJ2-1	-	TRBV7-3	-
CSASEAKNIQYF	TGCAGTGCTAGCGAGGCCAAAAACATTCAGTACTTC	TRBJ2-4	few	TRBV20-1	-
CASSDTSGRGDTQYF	TGTGCCAGCAGCGATACTAGCGGGAGGGGGGATACGCAGTATTTT	TRBJ2-3	-	TRBV2	TRBD2
CASSLVGRFPYEQYF	TGTGCCAGCAGCTTAGTGGGCAGGTTCCCCTACGAGCAGTACTTC	TRBJ2-7	few	TRBV7-9	-
CASSPAQSQYF	TGTGCCAGCAGCCCTGCCCAATCGCAGTATTTT	TRBJ2-3	few	TRBV7-2	-
CASSINRGRKLVTSYEQYF	TGTGCCAGCAGTATAAACAGGGGGCGGAAGCTCGTGACCTCCTACGAGCAGTACTTC	TRBJ2-7	-	TRBV12-3/TRBV12-4	TRBD1
CASSLAVTTNEQFF	TGTGCCAGCAGCCTAGCGGTAACCACTAATGAGCAGTTCTTC	TRBJ2-1	-	TRBV7-2	TRBD2
CASSDLGTGEYNEQFF	TGTGCCAGCAGTGATCTCGGGACAGGGGAGTACAATGAGCAGTTCTTC	TRBJ2-1	-	TRBV2	TRBD1